The clone carrying this TCR beta chain was detected once. This entry belongs to a study of identifying expanded T cells in peripheral blood. Collection occurred without any documented infections or immune events in donors. Sequencing used immunoSEQ multiplex PCR; TCRdb keeps in-frame clones, though not all of them. The profile covers 91,000 or so clones, with roughly 86% appearing a single time and 3.9% taken by the ten largest. The V end lost 0 bases, the J end lost 0 bases, and 2 bases lay between the germline ends. The CDR3 totals 14 residues. Germline V gene lookup returns CDR1 MRHNA and CDR2 SNTAGT.

The gene calls are TRBV6-4 and TRBJ2-2; the D is unclear. Sequencing input: blood. This TCR was sampled from a person aged 18 to 69 in good health. This CDR3 reads CASSDSSNTGELFF. CDR3 in DNA: TGTGCCAGCAGTGACTCTTCGAACACCGGGGAGCTGTTTTTT.